A single T cell receptor beta chain is shown here with its context. The antigen is undetermined. Germline CDR1 and CDR2: MNHEY and SVGAGI. There are 13 residues in the CDR3. This PCR relied on a set of 60 Vbeta primers and 13 Jbeta primers. Some clones are missing from TCRdb's copy, which holds only in-frame ones; the method was immunoSEQ multiplex PCR. The sample holds 100,000 or so clones, over 75% seen once. Healthy people donating bone marrow made up the donors. The sample comes from a study of cytomegalovirus exposure and HLA in healthy donors. Overall study results and limits: V- and J-gene trimming of TCR beta was linked (in a later analysis) to a missense DCLRE1C variant. What a later analysis reportedly showed was that an Asian-associated ancestry cluster had fewer N-insertions than the approximately 700-donor mean.

Sequenced material: PBMCs. The chain is built from TRBV6-5 and TRBJ2-5; possibly TRBD1 for D (6 bases). The J call may be incorrect, as the DNA end agrees better with TRBJ2-7. The receptor's source is a man in his thirties or forties in good health and CMV-seronegative. In nucleotides, the CDR3 is TGTGCCAGCAGTAGGACAGCTACTTACGAGCAGTACTTC. Amino acids: CASSRTATYEQYF.